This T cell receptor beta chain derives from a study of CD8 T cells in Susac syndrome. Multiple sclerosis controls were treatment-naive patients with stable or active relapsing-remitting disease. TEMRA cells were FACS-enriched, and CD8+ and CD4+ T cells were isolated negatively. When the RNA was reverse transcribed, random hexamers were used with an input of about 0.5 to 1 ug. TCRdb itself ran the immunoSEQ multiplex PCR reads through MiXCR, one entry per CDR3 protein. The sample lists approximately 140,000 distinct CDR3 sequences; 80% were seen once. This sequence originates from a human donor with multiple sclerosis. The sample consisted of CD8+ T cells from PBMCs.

CDR3 DNA sequence: TGTGCCTGGAGTCCCCCACCAAGCAATCAGCCCCAGCATTTT. Its translation is CAWSPPPSNQPQHF. The chain employs TRBV30 and TRBJ1-5; the D is unclear. The germline CDR1 and CDR2 sequences are GTSNPN and SVGIG (reference sequence). The CDR3 has 14 amino acids. Trimming removed 2 bases at V and 1 base at J, with 9 bases between.